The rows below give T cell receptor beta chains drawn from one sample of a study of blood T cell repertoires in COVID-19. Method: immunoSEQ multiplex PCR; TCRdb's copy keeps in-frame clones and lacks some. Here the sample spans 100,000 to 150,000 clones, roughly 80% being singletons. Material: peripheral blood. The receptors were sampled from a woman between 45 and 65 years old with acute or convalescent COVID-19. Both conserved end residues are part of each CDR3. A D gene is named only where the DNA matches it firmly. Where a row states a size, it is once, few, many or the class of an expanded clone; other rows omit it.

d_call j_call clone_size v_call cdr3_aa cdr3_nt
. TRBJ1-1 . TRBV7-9 CASSLGALGDTEAFF TGTGCCAGCAGCTTAGGAGCCCTAGGGGACACTGAAGCTTTCTTT
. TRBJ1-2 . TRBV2 CASIRGSYGYTF TGTGCCAGTATCCGGGGATCCTATGGCTACACCTTC
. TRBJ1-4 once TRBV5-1 CASSSARQGSNEKLFF TGCGCCAGCAGCTCGGCCCGGCAGGGGAGTAATGAAAAACTGTTTTTT
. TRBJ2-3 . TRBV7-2 CASSSTSEAWDTQYF TGTGCCAGCAGCTCTACCTCTGAGGCCTGGGATACGCAGTATTTT
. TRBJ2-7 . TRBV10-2 CASSVGGPSSEQYF TGCGCCAGCAGTGTGGGGGGGCCCTCTTCCGAGCAGTACTTC
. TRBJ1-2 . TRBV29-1 CSVEGLNRRYGYTF TGCAGCGTTGAAGGATTAAACAGACGCTATGGCTACACCTTC
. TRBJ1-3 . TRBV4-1 CASSRGGGQGNTIYF TGCGCCAGCAGCCGGGGGGGAGGGCAAGGAAACACCATATATTTT
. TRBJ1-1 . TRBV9 CASSVGGGWYTEAFF TGTGCCAGCAGCGTAGGCGGGGGTTGGTACACTGAAGCTTTCTTT
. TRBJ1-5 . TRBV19 CASKNEGTRFNQPQHF TGTGCCAGTAAGAATGAGGGCACCCGATTCAATCAGCCCCAGCATTTT
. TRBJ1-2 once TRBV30 CAWSVKGRDYGYTF TGTGCCTGGAGTGTAAAGGGGCGTGACTATGGCTACACCTTC
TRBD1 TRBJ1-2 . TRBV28 CASSQGTAGYDGYTF TGTGCCAGCAGTCAAGGGACAGCGGGTTACGATGGCTACACCTTC
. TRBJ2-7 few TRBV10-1 CASSEDNSYEQYF TGCGCCAGCAGTGAAGACAACTCCTACGAGCAGTACTTC
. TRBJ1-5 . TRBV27 CASSLGARSNQPQHF TGTGCCAGCAGTTTAGGGGCAAGGAGCAATCAGCCCCAGCATTTT
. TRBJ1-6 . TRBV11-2 CASSPGRGDSPLHF TGTGCCAGCAGCCCTGGGCGGGGGGACTCACCCCTCCACTTT
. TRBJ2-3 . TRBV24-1 CATSERTGTQYF TGTGCCACCAGTGAAAGGACTGGGACGCAGTATTTT
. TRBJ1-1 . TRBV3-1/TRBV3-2 CASSLRVDTEAFF TGTGCCAGCAGCCTCAGGGTGGACACTGAAGCTTTCTTT
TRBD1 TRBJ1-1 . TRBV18 CASSQQGQGASTEAFF TGTGCCAGCTCCCAGCAAGGACAGGGCGCAAGCACTGAAGCTTTCTTT
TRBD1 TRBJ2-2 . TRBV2 CASTGQGGTGELFF TGTGCCAGCACTGGACAGGGAGGCACCGGGGAGCTGTTTTTT
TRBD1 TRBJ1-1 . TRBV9 CASSVGGQATEAFF TGTGCCAGCAGCGTAGGAGGACAGGCCACTGAAGCTTTCTTT
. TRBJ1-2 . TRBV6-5 CASLPGGIDYGYTF TGTGCCAGCCTGCCGGGGGGGATCGACTATGGCTACACCTTC
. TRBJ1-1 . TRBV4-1 CASSHPPGAGGMNTEAFF TGCGCCAGCAGCCACCCTCCAGGGGCGGGTGGAATGAACACTGAAGCTTTCTTT
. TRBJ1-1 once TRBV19 CASSIPGVNTEAFF TGTGCCAGTAGTATTCCCGGGGTGAACACTGAAGCTTTCTTT
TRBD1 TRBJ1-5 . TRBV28 CASREMAGQGGPQHF TGTGCCAGCAGGGAGATGGCGGGACAGGGAGGACCCCAGCATTTT
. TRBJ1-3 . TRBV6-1 CASSEVWTATGNTIYF TGTGCCAGCAGTGAAGTGTGGACAGCCACTGGAAACACCATATATTTT
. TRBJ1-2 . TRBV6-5 CATVWQGQGYGYTF TGTGCCACCGTCTGGCAGGGTCAGGGCTATGGCTACACCTTC
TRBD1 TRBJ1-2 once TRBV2 CASRTTGTGVGYTF TGTGCCAGCAGGACAACCGGGACAGGGGTTGGCTACACCTTC
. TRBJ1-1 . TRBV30 CAWNGGYSAFF TGTGCCTGGAACGGGGGGTATTCAGCTTTCTTT
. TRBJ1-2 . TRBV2 CASKRDYGYTF TGTGCCAGCAAGCGGGACTATGGCTACACCTTC
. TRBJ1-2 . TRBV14 CASSQNRQWLGYTF TGTGCCAGCAGCCAAAACCGACAGTGGCTAGGCTACACCTTC
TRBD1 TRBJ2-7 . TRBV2 CASSRTGGRDEQYF TGTGCCAGCAGTCGGACAGGGGGTCGGGACGAGCAGTACTTC
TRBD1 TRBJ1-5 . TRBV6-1 CASSENYIKTGSSNQPQHF TGTGCCAGCAGTGAAAACTACATTAAGACAGGGTCGAGCAATCAGCCCCAGCATTTT
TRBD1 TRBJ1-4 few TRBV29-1 CSVEKTGLGEKLFF TGCAGCGTTGAAAAGACAGGGCTGGGAGAAAAACTGTTTTTT